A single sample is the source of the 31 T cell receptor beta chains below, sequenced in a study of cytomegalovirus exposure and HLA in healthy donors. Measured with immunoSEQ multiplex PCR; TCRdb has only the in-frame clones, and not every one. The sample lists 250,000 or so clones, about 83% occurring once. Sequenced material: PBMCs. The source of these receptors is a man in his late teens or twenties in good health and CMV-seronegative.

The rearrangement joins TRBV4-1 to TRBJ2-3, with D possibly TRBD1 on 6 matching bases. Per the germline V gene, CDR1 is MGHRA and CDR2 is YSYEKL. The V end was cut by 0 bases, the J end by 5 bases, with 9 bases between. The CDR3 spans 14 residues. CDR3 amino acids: CASSQDQGIDTQYF. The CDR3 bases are TGCGCCAGCAGCCAAGATCAGGGGATAGATACGCAGTATTTT.

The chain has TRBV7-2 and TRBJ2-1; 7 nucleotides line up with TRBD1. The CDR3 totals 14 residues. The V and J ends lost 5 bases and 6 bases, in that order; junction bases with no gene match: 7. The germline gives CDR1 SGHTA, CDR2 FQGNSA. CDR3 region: CASSRDRAINEQFF. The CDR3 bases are TGTGCCAGCAGCCGCGACAGGGCCATCAATGAGCAGTTCTTC.

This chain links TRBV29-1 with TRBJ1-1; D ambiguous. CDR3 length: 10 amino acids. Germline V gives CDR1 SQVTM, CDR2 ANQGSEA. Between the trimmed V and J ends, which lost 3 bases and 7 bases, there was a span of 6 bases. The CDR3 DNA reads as TGCAGCGTTGAGGGCGTTGAAGCTTTCTTT. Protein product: CSVEGVEAFF.

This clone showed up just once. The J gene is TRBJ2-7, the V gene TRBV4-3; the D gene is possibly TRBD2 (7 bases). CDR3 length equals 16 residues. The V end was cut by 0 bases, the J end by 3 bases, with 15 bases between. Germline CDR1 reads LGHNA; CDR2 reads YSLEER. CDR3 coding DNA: TGCGCCAGCAGCCAAGATTGGGCAGCGGGACACTACGAGCAGTACTTC. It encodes CASSQDWAAGHYEQYF.

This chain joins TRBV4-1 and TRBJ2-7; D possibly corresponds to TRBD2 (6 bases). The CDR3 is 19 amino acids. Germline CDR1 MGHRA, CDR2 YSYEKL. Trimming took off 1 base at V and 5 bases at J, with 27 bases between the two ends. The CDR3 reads CASSQARDFTRGRGDEQYF. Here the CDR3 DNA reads TGCGCCAGCAGCCAAGCAAGGGACTTCACCCGCGGGCGCGGCGACGAGCAGTACTTC.

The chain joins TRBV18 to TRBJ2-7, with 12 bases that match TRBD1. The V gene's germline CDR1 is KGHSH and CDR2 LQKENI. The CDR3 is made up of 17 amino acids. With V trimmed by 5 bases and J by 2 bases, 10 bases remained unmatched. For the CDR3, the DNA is TGTGCCAGCTCAACTAATCCGGGGACAGGGGGCGCCTACGAGCAGTACTTC. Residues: CASSTNPGTGGAYEQYF.

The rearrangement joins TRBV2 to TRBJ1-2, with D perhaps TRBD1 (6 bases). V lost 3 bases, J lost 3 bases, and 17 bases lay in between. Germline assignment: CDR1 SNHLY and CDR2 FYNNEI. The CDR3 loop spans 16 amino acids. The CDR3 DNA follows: TGTGCCAGCAGTGAGAGGTGGAGTCGACAGGACTATGGCTACACCTTC. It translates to CASSERWSRQDYGYTF.

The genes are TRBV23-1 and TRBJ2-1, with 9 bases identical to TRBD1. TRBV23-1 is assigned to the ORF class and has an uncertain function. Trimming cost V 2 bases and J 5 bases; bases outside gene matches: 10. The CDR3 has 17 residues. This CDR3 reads CASSQTGTGMWDNEQFF. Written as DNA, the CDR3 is TGCGCCAGCAGTCAAACCGGGACAGGGATGTGGGACAATGAGCAGTTCTTC.

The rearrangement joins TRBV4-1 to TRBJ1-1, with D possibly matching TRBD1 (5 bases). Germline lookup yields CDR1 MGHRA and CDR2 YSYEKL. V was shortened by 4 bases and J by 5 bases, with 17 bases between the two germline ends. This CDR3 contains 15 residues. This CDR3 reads CASSLAGQSGTEAFF. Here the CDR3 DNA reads TGCGCCAGCAGCCTCGCCGGGCAGTCAGGGACTGAAGCTTTCTTT.

CDR3 sequence reads: CASSAGKSEKLFF. CDR3 nucleotide sequence: TGTGCCAGCAGTGCAGGGAAGTCTGAAAAACTGTTTTTT. This chain uses TRBV25-1 with TRBJ1-4; maybe TRBD1 (5 bases). Between the trimmed V and J ends, which lost 4 bases and 7 bases, there was a span of 10 bases. Per the germline V gene, CDR1 is MGHDK and CDR2 is SYGVNS. The CDR3 is 13 residues long.

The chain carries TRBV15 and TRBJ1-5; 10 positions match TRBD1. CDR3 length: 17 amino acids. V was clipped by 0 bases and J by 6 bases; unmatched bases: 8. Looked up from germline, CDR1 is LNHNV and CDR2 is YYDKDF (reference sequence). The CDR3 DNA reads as TGTGCCACCAGCAGAGACCTCCGGACAGGGGGAGGTCAGCCCCAGCATTTT. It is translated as CATSRDLRTGGGQPQHF.

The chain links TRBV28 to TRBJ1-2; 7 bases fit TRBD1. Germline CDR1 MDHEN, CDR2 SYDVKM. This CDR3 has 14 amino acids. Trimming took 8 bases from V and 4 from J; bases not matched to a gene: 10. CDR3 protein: CASGRRGLFYGYTF. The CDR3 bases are TGTGCCAGCGGACGGAGGGGGCTTTTCTATGGCTACACCTTC.

The CDR3 DNA reads TGCGCCAGCAGCGTAGACGGACTAGCCAAAAACATTCAGTACTTC. Protein product: CASSVDGLAKNIQYF. The chain employs TRBV5-1 and TRBJ2-4; possibly TRBD2 for D (5 bases). The CDR3 spans 15 residues. CDR1 SGHRS and CDR2 YFSETQ come from the germline V gene. Between the trimmed V and J ends, which lost 4 bases and 0 bases, there was a span of 11 bases.

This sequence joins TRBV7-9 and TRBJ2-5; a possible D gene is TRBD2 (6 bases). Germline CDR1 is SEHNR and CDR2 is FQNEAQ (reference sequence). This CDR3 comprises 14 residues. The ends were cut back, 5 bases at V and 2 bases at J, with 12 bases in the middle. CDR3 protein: CASSLLGRQETQYF. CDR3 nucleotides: TGTGCCAGCAGCCTACTCGGGAGACAAGAGACCCAGTACTTC.

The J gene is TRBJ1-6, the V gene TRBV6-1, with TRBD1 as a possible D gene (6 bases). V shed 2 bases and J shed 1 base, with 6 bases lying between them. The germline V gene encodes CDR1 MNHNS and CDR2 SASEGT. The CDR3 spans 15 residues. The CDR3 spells CASSETGSYNSPLHF. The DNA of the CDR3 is TGTGCCAGCAGTGAAACAGGGTCCTATAATTCACCCCTCCACTTT.

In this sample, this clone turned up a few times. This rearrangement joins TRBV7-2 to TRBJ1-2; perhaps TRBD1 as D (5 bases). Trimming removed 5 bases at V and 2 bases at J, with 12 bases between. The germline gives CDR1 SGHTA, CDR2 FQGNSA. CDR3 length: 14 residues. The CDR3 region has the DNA TGTGCCAGCAGCATCGGGACTTCCAACTATGGCTACACCTTC. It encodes CASSIGTSNYGYTF.

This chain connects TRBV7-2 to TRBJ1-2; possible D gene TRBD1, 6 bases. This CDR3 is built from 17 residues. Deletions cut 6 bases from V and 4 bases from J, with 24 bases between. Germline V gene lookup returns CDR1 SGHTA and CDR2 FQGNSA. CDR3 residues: CASRQRMTGPSIYGYTF. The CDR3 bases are TGTGCCAGCAGACAAAGGATGACAGGACCTTCGATCTATGGCTACACCTTC.

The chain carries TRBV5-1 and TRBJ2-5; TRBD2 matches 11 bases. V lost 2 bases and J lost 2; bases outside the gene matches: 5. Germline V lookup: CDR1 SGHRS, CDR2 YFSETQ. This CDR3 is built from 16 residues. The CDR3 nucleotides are TGCGCCAGCAGCTTTTTAGCGGGGGGGCAACAAGAGACCCAGTACTTC. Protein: CASSFLAGGQQETQYF.

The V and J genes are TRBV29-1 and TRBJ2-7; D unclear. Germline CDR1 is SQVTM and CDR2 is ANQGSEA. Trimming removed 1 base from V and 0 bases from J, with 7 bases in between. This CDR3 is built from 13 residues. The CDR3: CSVEGESSYEQYF. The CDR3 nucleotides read TGCAGCGTTGAAGGCGAAAGCTCCTACGAGCAGTACTTC.

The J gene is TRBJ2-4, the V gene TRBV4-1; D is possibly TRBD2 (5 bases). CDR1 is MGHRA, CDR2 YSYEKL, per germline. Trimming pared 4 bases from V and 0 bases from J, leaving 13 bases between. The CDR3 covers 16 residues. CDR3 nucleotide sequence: TGCGCCAGCAGCCCCGTGTCGGGGAGAGCCAAAAACATTCAGTACTTC. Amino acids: CASSPVSGRAKNIQYF.

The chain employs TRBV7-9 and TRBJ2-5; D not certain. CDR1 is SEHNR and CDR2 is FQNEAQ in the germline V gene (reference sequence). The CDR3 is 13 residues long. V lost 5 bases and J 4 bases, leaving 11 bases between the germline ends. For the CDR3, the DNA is TGTGCCAGCAGCGTATCCGGTGCAGAGACCCAGTACTTC. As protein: CASSVSGAETQYF.

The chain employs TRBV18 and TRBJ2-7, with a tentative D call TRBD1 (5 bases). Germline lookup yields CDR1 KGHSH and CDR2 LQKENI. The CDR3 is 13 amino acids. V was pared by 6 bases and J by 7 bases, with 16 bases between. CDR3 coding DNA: TGTGCCAGCTCTCCATACCAGGGTAGGGAGCAGTACTTC. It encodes CASSPYQGREQYF.

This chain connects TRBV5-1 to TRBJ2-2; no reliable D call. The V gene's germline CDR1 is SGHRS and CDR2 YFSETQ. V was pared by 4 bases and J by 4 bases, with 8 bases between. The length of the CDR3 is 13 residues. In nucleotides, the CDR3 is TGCGCCAGCAGCACCACATCCACCGGGGAGCTGTTTTTT. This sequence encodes CASSTTSTGELFF.

CDR3 sequence: CASAGGRDTGELFF. DNA of the CDR3: TGTGCCAGTGCGGGAGGTCGGGACACCGGGGAGCTGTTTTTT. The V call is TRBV28, the J call TRBJ2-2, with 8 bases lining up with TRBD2. The CDR3 sequence is 14 residues long. CDR1 is MDHEN, CDR2 SYDVKM, per germline. Unmatched junction bases numbered 6, after V lost 9 bases and J lost 3 bases.

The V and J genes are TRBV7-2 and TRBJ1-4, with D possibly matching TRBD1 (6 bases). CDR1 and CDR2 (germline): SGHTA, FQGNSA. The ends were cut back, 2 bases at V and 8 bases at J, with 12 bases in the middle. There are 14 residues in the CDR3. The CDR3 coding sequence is TGTGCCAGCAGCTTAAGCACAGGGCGAGAAAAACTGTTTTTT. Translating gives CASSLSTGREKLFF.

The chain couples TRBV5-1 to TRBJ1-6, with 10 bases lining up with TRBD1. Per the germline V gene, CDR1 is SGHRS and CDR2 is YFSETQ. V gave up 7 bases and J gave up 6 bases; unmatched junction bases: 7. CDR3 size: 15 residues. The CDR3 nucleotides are TGCGCCAGCGCCGTAAGGACAGGGGGTAATTCACCCCTCCACTTT. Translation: CASAVRTGGNSPLHF.

The CDR3 DNA reads as TGCGCCAGCACCCTGACAGGGCCCTACAATGAGCAGTTCTTC. Translation gives CASTLTGPYNEQFF. The chain uses TRBV5-1 and TRBJ2-1; 7 bases line up with TRBD1. J gave up 2 bases and V 6 bases, and 5 bases lay outside the gene matches. Germline V gene data show CDR1 as SGHRS and CDR2 as YFSETQ. CDR3 size: 14 residues.

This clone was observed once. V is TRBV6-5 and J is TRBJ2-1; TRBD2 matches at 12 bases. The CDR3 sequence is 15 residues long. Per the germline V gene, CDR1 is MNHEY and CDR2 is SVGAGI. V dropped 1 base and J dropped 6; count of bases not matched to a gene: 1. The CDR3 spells CASSYLTSGSNEQFF. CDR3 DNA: TGTGCCAGCAGTTACTTGACTAGCGGGAGCAATGAGCAGTTCTTC.

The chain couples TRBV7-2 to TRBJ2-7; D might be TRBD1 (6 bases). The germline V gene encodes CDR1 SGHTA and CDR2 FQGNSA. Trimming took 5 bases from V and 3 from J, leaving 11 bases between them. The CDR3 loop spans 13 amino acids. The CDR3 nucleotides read TGTGCCAGCAGCCACGGACAGCACTACGAGCAGTACTTC. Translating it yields CASSHGQHYEQYF.

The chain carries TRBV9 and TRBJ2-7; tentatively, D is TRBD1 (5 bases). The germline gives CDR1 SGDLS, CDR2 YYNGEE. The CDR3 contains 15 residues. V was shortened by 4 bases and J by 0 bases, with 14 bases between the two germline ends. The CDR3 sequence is CASSSTGYTSYEQYF. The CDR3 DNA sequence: TGTGCCAGCAGCAGCACAGGCTACACCTCCTACGAGCAGTACTTC.

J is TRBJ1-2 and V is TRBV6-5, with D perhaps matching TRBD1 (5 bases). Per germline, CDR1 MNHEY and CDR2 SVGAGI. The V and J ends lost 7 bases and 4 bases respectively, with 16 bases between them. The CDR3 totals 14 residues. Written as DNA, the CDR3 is TGTGCCAGCATCGGCGTAACAGGAACCTATGGCTACACCTTC. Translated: CASIGVTGTYGYTF.